This T cell receptor (beta chain) derives from a study of T-cell reconstitution after alpha-beta-depleted transplantation in children. It was with unique molecular identifiers that the TCRbeta library was prepared. One entry per CDR3 protein results from TCRdb running MiXCR on the PCR reads. The sample includes more than 550,000 distinct CDR3 sequences, under 12% of them seen just once. Specimen: PBMCs from the stem cell graft donor, collected from the stem cell graft. This clonotype was obtained from a human donor who donated a stem cell graft to a child with acute myeloid leukemia.

Here the CDR3 reads CSVYPGGRMNTEAFF. CDR3 in DNA: TGCAGCGTGTATCCAGGGGGTCGCATGAACACTGAAGCTTTCTTT. The chain links TRBV29-1 to TRBJ1-1; 7 bases line up with TRBD1. The CDR3 is made up of 15 amino acids. Germline CDR1 and CDR2: SQVTM and ANQGSEA. Trimming took 6 bases from V and 0 from J; bases not matched to a gene: 10.